The T cell receptor (beta chain) under discussion was sequenced for a study of blood T cells in healthy people across ages. This CDR3 contains 14 residues. Germline V gene sequence: CDR1 SGHRS, CDR2 YFSETQ. V lost 2 bases and J lost 4, with 11 bases in between. PCR was performed a second time for 7 to 11 cycles using a sample-barcoded 5' primer and a J-beta primer mix. MiXCR, run by TCRdb on the 5' RACE reads, gives a single entry per CDR3 protein. Of about 640,000 distinct CDR3 sequences listed, 45% to 65% are singletons. Study-wide results and limits: With naive T cell percentage, TCR beta diversity showed a strong correlation.

Comment on this clonotype: Its target is not known.

Sequences were obtained from blood. The rearrangement uses TRBV5-1 and TRBJ2-3; D remains ambiguous. The sequence derives from a man between 60 and 70 years old in good health. For the CDR3, the DNA is TGCGCCAGCAGCTTACCGACTTCCGCAGATACGCAGTATTTT. Protein product: CASSLPTSADTQYF. Drawing the rest from reference TRBV5-1 and TRBJ2-3, the complete variable domain is KAGVTQTPRYLIKTRGQQVTLSCSPISGHRSVSWYQQTPGQGLQFLFEYFSETQRNKGNFPGRFSGRQFSNSRSEMNVSTLELGDSALYLCASSLPTSADTQYFGPGTRLTVL.